Listed below are T cell receptor beta chains from one sample, sequenced in a study of blood T cell repertoires in COVID-19. Produced via immunoSEQ multiplex PCR; TCRdb's table is partial and in-frame only. The profile shows more than 200,000 clones, around four fifths of them singletons. Sequencing used peripheral blood. The receptors originated from a woman between 45 and 65 years old with acute or convalescent COVID-19. CDR3s include the opening cysteine and the closing phenylalanine or tryptophan. A D gene is named only where the DNA matches it firmly. Size is omitted from some rows. Given values are once, few, many or a class for expanded clones.

j_call,d_call,v_call,clone_size,cdr3_nt,cdr3_aa
TRBJ2-1,TRBD1,TRBV29-1,few,TGCAGCGTTGAAAGAGACCGGGACAGGGGGAATGAGCAGTTCTTC,CSVERDRDRGNEQFF
TRBJ1-2,.,TRBV2,.,TGTGCCAGCAGCCTATCCGGGGACATTAACTATGGCTACACCTTC,CASSLSGDINYGYTF
TRBJ2-1,.,TRBV7-2,few,TGTGCCAGCAGCTTAGCCCTACCGGCCGGGGTAAATGAGCAGTTCTTC,CASSLALPAGVNEQFF
TRBJ2-1,TRBD2,TRBV6-5,.,TGTGCCAGCAGCGGAGCGGGACTCTCCTACAATGAGCAGTTCTTC,CASSGAGLSYNEQFF
TRBJ2-4,TRBD1,TRBV6-6,.,TGTGCCAGCAGGAAGACAGGGGGGGTGAAGAACATTCAGTACTTC,CASRKTGGVKNIQYF
TRBJ1-5,TRBD1,TRBV6-2/TRBV6-3,.,TGTGCCAGCAGTTACTCGGACAGGGTACAGCCCCAGCATTTT,CASSYSDRVQPQHF
TRBJ2-5,.,TRBV11-3,.,TGTGCCAGCAGCCGCGGGACAGAAGAGACCCAGTACTTC,CASSRGTEETQYF
TRBJ2-7,.,TRBV5-6,.,TGTGCCAGCAGTTTAGTCCCCTACGAGCAGTACTTC,CASSLVPYEQYF
TRBJ1-5,TRBD1,TRBV19,.,TGTGCCAGTGATGACAGGGGGCCTCAGCCCCAGCATTTT,CASDDRGPQPQHF
TRBJ1-2,.,TRBV5-1,.,TGCGCCAGCAGCTTGGGAAGAGGGGGTGAGGTACAGGGCTACACCTTC,CASSLGRGGEVQGYTF
TRBJ2-1,TRBD2,TRBV6-4,.,TGTGCCAGCTCGATACTAGCGAGCTCCTACAATGAGCAGTTCTTC,CASSILASSYNEQFF
TRBJ1-5,.,TRBV28,.,TGTGCCAGCAGAAAGTCAGGGGATAATCAGCCCCAGCATTTT,CASRKSGDNQPQHF
TRBJ1-1,.,TRBV27,.,TGTGCCAGCAGTGTACAGGGTTTAAGCACTGAAGCTTTCTTT,CASSVQGLSTEAFF
TRBJ2-5,.,TRBV9,.,TGTGCCAGCAGCGTAAGTACGGAAGAGACCCAGTACTTC,CASSVSTEETQYF
TRBJ2-7,TRBD2,TRBV7-9,.,TGTGCCAGCAGTTCTTTAGCGGGATACGGCGAGCAGTACTTC,CASSSLAGYGEQYF
TRBJ2-1,.,TRBV19,.,TGTGCCAGTAGTATCCGCGGGGACTTTGAGCAGTTCTTC,CASSIRGDFEQFF
TRBJ2-5,TRBD2,TRBV5-6,few,TGTGCCAGCAGGTGGGGAGGGGCCGCGGGGGAGACCCAGTACTTC,CASRWGGAAGETQYF
TRBJ2-7,TRBD2,TRBV6-5,.,TGTGCCAGCAGTTGGGCGGGGGGGGACTCCTACGAGCAGTACTTC,CASSWAGGDSYEQYF
TRBJ2-1,TRBD1,TRBV27,.,TGTGCCAGCATAGGGACAGGGGGGAACAATGAGCAGTTCTTC,CASIGTGGNNEQFF
TRBJ1-1,.,TRBV14,.,TGTGCCAGCAGCCAAGGGTCGGCGAGGTCTGAAGCTTTCTTT,CASSQGSARSEAFF
TRBJ2-4,.,TRBV2,.,TGTGCCAGCAGCCGAATGACAGGAGACATTCAGTACTTC,CASSRMTGDIQYF
TRBJ1-6,.,TRBV11-1,.,TGTGCCAGCAGCTTAGCAGGGGGAATCGGATCACCCCTCCACTTT,CASSLAGGIGSPLHF